The T cell receptor beta chain described here comes from a study of blood T cell repertoires in COVID-19. Across the study: Both acute and convalescent COVID-19 samples were obtained from the United States, Italy and Spain. PBMCs, B-cell-depleted T cells, or T cells were the source of the cDNA or gDNA that made up the material.

The CDR3 length is 15 residues. After removal of 5 bases from V and 6 bases from J, the junction contained 11 bases not matched to a gene. From germline, CDR1 is MNHEY and CDR2 SMNVEV (reference sequence). Per the original data handling: Cell counts per sample came from amplifying reference gene primers. Repertoires were generated with immunoSEQ multiplex PCR, while TCRdb's copy carries only in-frame clones and drops some. V and J calls and clone size come straight from that table; D and trimming were deduced from the DNA. This table holds about 70,000 clones, 85% to 90% found once. The sequenced sample was peripheral blood. The clonotype comes from a human donor in a cohort sampled during active COVID-19. V and J are TRBV27 and TRBJ1-1, with 8 bases matching TRBD1. CDR3 nucleotides: TGTGCCAGCAGTGCCCGACAGGGGTCAACTGCTGAAGCTTTCTTT. It is translated as CASSARQGSTAEAFF.